A single T cell receptor (beta chain) is shown here with its context. These data come from a study of TIL therapy for anti-PD-1-resistant metastatic lung cancer. Documented time point: pre-treatment sample, taken before nivolumab and TIL therapy. This was the immunoSEQ v3 assay. TCRdb's copy holds only in-frame clones and misses some; the assay was immunoSEQ multiplex PCR. This table holds roughly 16,000 clones, about 82% found once. V dropped 5 bases and J dropped 3; count of bases not matched to a gene: 10. The germline V gene encodes CDR1 SGHNT and CDR2 YENEEA. The CDR3 runs to 16 residues. The sequencing here drew on blood, taken at baseline. The chain is built from TRBV11-3 and TRBJ2-5; 9 nucleotides agree with TRBD1. The clonotype comes from a person between 25 and 79 years old with non-small cell lung cancer. Here the CDR3 DNA reads TGTGCCAGCAGCCCCCCGCCCGGGACAGGGAAAGAGACCCAGTACTTC. Encoded protein: CASSPPPGTGKETQYF.